This T cell receptor beta chain was profiled in a study of blood T cell repertoires in COVID-19. This clone is a singleton in its sample. Sequenced by immunoSEQ multiplex PCR; TCRdb stores in-frame clones only, minus some. The table records 99,000 or so clones, 85% to 90% of them present only once. Germline CDR1 reads MNHEY; CDR2 reads SVGAGI. The CDR3 spans 13 residues. Germline trimming cut 8 bases from V and 9 bases from J; bases unmatched to any gene: 11. The rearrangement uses TRBV6-5 and TRBJ2-3; 7 nucleotides line up with TRBD2. This receptor was obtained from a man between 50 and 59 years old with COVID-19, enrolled during active disease. The sample consisted of peripheral blood. The CDR3: CASGRDYLTTQYF. DNA for the CDR3: TGTGCCAGCGGTAGGGACTACCTCACCACGCAGTATTTT.